This TCR beta chain was sequenced for a study of blood T cells in healthy people across ages. The study's findings and limits: PBMCs that were unsorted prevented a conclusive naive versus antigen-experienced comparison.

Notes on this clonotype: Its antigen is still unknown.

The authors ran a second PCR of about 7 to 11 cycles using a sample-barcoded 5' primer and a J-beta primer mix. Each cDNA molecule received a tag from a template-switch adaptor that had 12 random nucleotides. TCRdb passed the 5' RACE reads through MiXCR, listing each CDR3 protein once. Altogether about 1.8 million distinct CDR3 sequences are present, around 50% being singletons, with the ten largest covering more than 2%. Drawing of peripheral blood yielded about 9.6 milliliters from each donor. Between the trimmed V and J ends, which lost 4 bases and 10 bases, there was a span of 8 bases. This CDR3 region has 11 residues.

The receptor was derived from a woman aged 40 to 55 in good health. V is TRBV12-3 or TRBV12-4 and J is TRBJ1-5; D uncertain. Sequencing used blood. This chain's CDR3 is CASSSGDPQHF. As DNA, the CDR3 is TGTGCCAGCAGTTCCGGAGACCCCCAGCATTTT.